The entry below gives a single T cell receptor beta chain sequence along with its context. The data stem from a study of cytomegalovirus exposure and HLA in healthy donors. Some clones are missing from TCRdb's copy, which holds only in-frame ones; the method was immunoSEQ multiplex PCR. The sample records over 200,000 clones, around nine tenths being singletons. In germline, CDR1 is MNHEY, CDR2 SVGAGI. V was pared by 5 bases and J by 8 bases, with 8 bases between. CDR3 size: 11 residues. While the first cohort had several hundred subjects, the donors belonged to the separate validation cohort of over a hundred subjects.

The chain has TRBV6-5 and TRBJ2-3, with D perhaps matching TRBD2 (5 bases). The source material was PBMCs. The clonotype was recovered from a woman aged 18-29 years in good health and CMV-seronegative. The DNA for the CDR3 is TGTGCCAGCAGTATCGGGGTTACGCAGTATTTT. Its translation: CASSIGVTQYF.